This is a list of T cell receptor beta chains from one sample in a study of beta chain features in type 1 diabetes. TCRdb keeps only in-frame clones here, not all; method: immunoSEQ multiplex PCR. The top ten hold less than 0.025% of the sample, which has about 700,000 clones, around 15% seen once. Sequencing used naive CD4+ T cells from blood. The receptor source for this set is a man between 18 and 29 years old with type 1 diabetes. The CDR3 runs from the conserved cysteine through the conserved F or W.

>TRBV30
CAWSVGRDTEAFF
>TRBV9
CASSVGATNEKLFF
>TRBV5-1
CASSLEGTPEKLFF
>TRBV18
CASSPSRANQPQHF
>TRBV23-1
CASRRGGYTF
>TRBV4-1
CASSHNRGNQPQHF
>TRBV28
CASSSLPLDSTEAFF
>TRBV6-5
CASWSRAGWNTEAFF
>TRBV25-1
CASTSTGASGYTF
>TRBV6-6
CASSYAGQGLGETQYF
>TRBV7-2
CASTIYRDGRGYTF
>TRBV5-1
CASSTDRGQGEQFF